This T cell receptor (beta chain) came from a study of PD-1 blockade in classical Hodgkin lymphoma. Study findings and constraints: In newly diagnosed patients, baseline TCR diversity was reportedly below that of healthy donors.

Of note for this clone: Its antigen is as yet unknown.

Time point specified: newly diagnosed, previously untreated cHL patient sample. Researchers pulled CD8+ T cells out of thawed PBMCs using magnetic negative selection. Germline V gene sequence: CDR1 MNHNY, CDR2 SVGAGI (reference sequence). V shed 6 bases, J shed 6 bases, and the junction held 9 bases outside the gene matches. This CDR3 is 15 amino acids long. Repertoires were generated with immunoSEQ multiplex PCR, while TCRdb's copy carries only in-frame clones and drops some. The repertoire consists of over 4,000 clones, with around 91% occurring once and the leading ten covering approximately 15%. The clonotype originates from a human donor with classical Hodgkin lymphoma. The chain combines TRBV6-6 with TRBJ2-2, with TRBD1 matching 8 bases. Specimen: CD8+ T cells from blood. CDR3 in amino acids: CASSSGTGQAGELFF. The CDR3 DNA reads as TGTGCCAGCAGCTCCGGGACAGGCCAGGCCGGGGAGCTGTTTTTT.